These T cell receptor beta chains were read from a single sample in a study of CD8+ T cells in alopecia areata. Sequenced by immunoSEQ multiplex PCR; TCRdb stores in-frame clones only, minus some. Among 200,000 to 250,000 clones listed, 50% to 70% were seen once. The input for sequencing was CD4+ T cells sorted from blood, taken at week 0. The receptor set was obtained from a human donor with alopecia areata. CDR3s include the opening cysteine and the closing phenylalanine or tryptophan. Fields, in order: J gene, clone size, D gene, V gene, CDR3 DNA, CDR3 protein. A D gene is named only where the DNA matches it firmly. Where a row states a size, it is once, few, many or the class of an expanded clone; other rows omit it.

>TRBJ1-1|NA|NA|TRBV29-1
TGCAGCGCTGGGGGGACTGAAGCTTTCTTT
CSAGGTEAFF
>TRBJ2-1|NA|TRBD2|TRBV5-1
TGCGCCAGCAGCTTAGCGGGAGATGAGCAGTTCTTC
CASSLAGDEQFF
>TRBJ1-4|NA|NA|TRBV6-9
TGTGCCAGCCGAGACTCTGCAACTAATGAAAAACTGTTTTTT
CASRDSATNEKLFF
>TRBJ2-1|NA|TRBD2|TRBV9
TGTGCCAGCAGCAAGACTAGCGGGGATTACAATGAGCAGTTCTTC
CASSKTSGDYNEQFF
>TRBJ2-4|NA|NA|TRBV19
TGTGCCAGTAGCCTAGGGGGTATCCGAGACATTCAGTACTTC
CASSLGGIRDIQYF
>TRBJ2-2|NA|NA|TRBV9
TGTGCCAGCAGCGTAGTTGGTTCCGGGGAGCTGTTTTTT
CASSVVGSGELFF
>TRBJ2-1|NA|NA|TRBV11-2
TGTGCCAGCAGCGCTCCTGACGGGCCTGAGCAGTTCTTC
CASSAPDGPEQFF
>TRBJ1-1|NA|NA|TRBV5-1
TGCGCCAGCAGCGAACAGCCTGGGAACACTGAAGCTTTCTTT
CASSEQPGNTEAFF
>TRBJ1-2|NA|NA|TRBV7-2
TGTGCCAGCAGCTTAATTTGGGCGGAGGGCGGCTATGGCTACACCTTC
CASSLIWAEGGYGYTF
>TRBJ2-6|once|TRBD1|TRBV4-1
TGCGCCAGCAGCCAAACCCGGCGAGGCTGGACAGGGGAATCTGGGGCCAACGTCCTGACTTTC
CASSQTRRGWTGESGANVLTF
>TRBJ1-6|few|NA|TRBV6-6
TGTGCCAGCAGTTATAGCGGGACACCCCTCCACTTT
CASSYSGTPLHF
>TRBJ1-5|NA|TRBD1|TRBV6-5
TGTGCCAGCACCCCAGGACAGGGCCATCAGCCCCAGCATTTT
CASTPGQGHQPQHF
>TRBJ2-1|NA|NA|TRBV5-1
TGCGCCAGCAGCTTATTAGTCGGGCTTGGCTCGTCGAATGAGCAGTTCTTC
CASSLLVGLGSSNEQFF
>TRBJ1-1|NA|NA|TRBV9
TGTGCCAGCAGCGTAGCCAGGGGCACTGAAGCTTTCTTT
CASSVARGTEAFF
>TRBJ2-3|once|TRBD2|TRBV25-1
TGTGCCAGCAGTGGTAGGAAAGCGGGAAGCGCAGATACGCAGTATTTT
CASSGRKAGSADTQYF
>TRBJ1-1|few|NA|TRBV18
TGTGCCAGCTCACCGCTCGGGGGAAACACTGAAGCTTTCTTT
CASSPLGGNTEAFF
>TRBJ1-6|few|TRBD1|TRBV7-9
TGTGCCAGCAGCTTAGGGAGGACAGGGGATTCACCCCTCCACTTT
CASSLGRTGDSPLHF
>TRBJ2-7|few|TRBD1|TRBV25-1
TGTGCCAGCAGTGAATATTTCCGGGACAGGGCCTACGAGCAGTACTTC
CASSEYFRDRAYEQYF
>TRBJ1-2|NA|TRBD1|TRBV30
TGTGCCTGGGTCGGACAGGAAACTAACTATGGCTACACCTTC
CAWVGQETNYGYTF
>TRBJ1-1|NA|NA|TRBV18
TGTGCCAGCTCACCCCCCACGAACACTGAAGCTTTCTTT
CASSPPTNTEAFF
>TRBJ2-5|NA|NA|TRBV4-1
TGCGCCAGCAGCAAACCGACTAGAGGCGAAGAGACCCAGTACTTC
CASSKPTRGEETQYF
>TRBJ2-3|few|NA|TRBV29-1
TGCAGCGTTGAGGTCAGGGAATTCGGTACGCAGTATTTT
CSVEVREFGTQYF
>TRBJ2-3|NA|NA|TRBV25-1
TGTGCCAGCAGCCCCTTCTTCGAGGATACGCAGTATTTT
CASSPFFEDTQYF
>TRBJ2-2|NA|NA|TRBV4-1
TGCGCCAGCAGCCAACTCGACAGGAACACCGGGGAGCTGTTTTTT
CASSQLDRNTGELFF
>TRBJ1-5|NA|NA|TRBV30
TGTGCCTGGAGTGTAACCGGGGGAAATCAGCCCCAGCATTTT
CAWSVTGGNQPQHF
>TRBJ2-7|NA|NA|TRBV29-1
TGCAGCGTTCCTGGTGCAAGCTCCTACGAGCAGTACTTC
CSVPGASSYEQYF
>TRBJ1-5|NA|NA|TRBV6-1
TGTGCCAGCAGACCTTCCGCGGGGAGTTGGGAGCCCCAGCATTTT
CASRPSAGSWEPQHF
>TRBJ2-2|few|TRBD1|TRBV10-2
TGCGCCAGCAAGGGACAGGGGTTCGGGGAGCTGTTTTTT
CASKGQGFGELFF
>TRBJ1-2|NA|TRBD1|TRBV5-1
TGCGCCAGCAGCGATACCGTAGGACAGGTCCGTGCAGGCTACACCTTC
CASSDTVGQVRAGYTF
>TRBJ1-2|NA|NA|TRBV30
TGTGCCTGGACCACGACAGAAAACTATGGCTACACCTTC
CAWTTTENYGYTF
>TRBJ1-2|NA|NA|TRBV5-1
TGCGCCAGCAGCTCGACCGACAGGAGCTATGGCTACACCTTC
CASSSTDRSYGYTF
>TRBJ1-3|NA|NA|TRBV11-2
TGTGCCAGCAGCCCAAGTGGAAACACCATATATTTT
CASSPSGNTIYF
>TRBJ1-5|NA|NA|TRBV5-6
TGTGCCAGCAGCTTTATGGGTTACAGCAATCAGCCCCAGCATTTT
CASSFMGYSNQPQHF
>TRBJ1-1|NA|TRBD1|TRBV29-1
TGCAGCGCATCGGGACAGGGGAACACTGAAGCTTTCTTT
CSASGQGNTEAFF
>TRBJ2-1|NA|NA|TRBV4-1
TGCGCCAGCAGCCACAACCGGGGTTCCACGTTCTTC
CASSHNRGSTFF
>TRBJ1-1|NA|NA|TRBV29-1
TGCAGCGTGACGTTTGGTAACACTGAAGCTTTCTTT
CSVTFGNTEAFF
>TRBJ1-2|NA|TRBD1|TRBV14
TGTGCCAGCAGCCAACAGACAGGGAGTATGTACGGCTACACCTTC
CASSQQTGSMYGYTF
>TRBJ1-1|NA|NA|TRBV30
TGTGCCTGGAGTGCCCGCTGGGGACGGGGCTACACTGAAGCTTTCTTT
CAWSARWGRGYTEAFF
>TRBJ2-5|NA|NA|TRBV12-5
TGTGCTAGTGGTTTGAGCACACAAGAGACCCAGTACTTC
CASGLSTQETQYF
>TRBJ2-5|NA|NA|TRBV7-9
TGTGCCAGCAGCTTACTAGCGAAAGAGGCCCAGTACTTC
CASSLLAKEAQYF
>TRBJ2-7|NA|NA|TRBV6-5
TGTGCCAGCAGTTACTCGATACAGGGCTACGAGCAGTACTTC
CASSYSIQGYEQYF
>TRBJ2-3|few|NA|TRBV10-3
TGTGCCATCAGTGAGAACTTGGGGGTTTGGGGCACAGATACGCAGTATTTT
CAISENLGVWGTDTQYF
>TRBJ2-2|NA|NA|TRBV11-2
TGTGCCAGCAGCTTAGCTCTCGTCACCGGGGAGCTGTTTTTT
CASSLALVTGELFF
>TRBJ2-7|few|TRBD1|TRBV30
TGTGCCTGGAGTGTGACAGGGAGATACGAGCAGTACTTC
CAWSVTGRYEQYF
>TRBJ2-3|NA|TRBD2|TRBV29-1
TGCAGCGTCGGAAGGACTAGCGGGGGGGCCTCAGATACGCAGTATTTT
CSVGRTSGGASDTQYF
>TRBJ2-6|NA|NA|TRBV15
TGTGCCACCAGCAGAACCGGCTCTGGGGCCAACGTCCTGACTTTC
CATSRTGSGANVLTF
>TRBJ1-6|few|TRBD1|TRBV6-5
TGTGCCAGCAGAGCCGGGACAGGGGGTTCACCCCTCCACTTT
CASRAGTGGSPLHF
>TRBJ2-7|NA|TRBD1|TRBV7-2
TGTGCCAGCAGCTCGAAGGGACAGAGCTCCTACGAGCAGTACTTC
CASSSKGQSSYEQYF